This record concerns one T cell receptor beta chain sequence. Sequenced by immunoSEQ multiplex PCR; TCRdb stores in-frame clones only, minus some. The table lists around 34,000 clones, approximately 92% of them singletons. The V and J ends lost 0 bases and 0 bases respectively, with 6 bases between them. CDR1 is SGHAT and CDR2 is FQNNGV in the germline V gene. The CDR3 runs to 16 residues. Relapse was seen in all patients after autologous stem cell transplantation, and brentuximab vedotin exposure was variable. Purification of CD4+ T cells from thawed PBMCs was achieved by magnetic negative selection. Best responses included complete response and partial response; otherwise, the best response was progressive disease. The entry originates in a study of PD-1 blockade in classical Hodgkin lymphoma.

The source was CD4+ T cells from blood, collected at baseline. The chain recombines TRBV11-2 with TRBJ2-6, with no clear D. This clonotype was sampled from a human donor with classical Hodgkin lymphoma. DNA for the CDR3: TGTGCCAGCAGCTTAGATCGGGTCTCTGGGGCCAACGTCCTGACTTTC. It encodes CASSLDRVSGANVLTF.